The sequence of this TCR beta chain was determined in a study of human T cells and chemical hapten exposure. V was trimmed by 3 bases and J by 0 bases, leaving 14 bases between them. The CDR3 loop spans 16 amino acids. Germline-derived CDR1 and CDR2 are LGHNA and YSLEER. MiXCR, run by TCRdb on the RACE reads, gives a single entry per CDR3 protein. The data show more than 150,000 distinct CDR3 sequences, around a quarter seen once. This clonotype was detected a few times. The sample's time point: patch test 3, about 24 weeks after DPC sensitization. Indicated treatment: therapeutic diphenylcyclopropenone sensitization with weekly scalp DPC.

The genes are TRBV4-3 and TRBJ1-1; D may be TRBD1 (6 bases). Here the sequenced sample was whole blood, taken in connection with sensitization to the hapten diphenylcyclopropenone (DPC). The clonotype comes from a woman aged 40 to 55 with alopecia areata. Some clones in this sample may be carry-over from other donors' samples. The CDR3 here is CASSQESGTLNTEAFF. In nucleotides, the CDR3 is TGCGCCAGCAGCCAGGAATCCGGGACACTGAACACTGAAGCTTTCTTT.